This is a list of T cell receptor beta chains from one sample in a study of early T cells in non-severe SARS-CoV-2 infection. TCRdb fed the 5' RACE reads into MiXCR, producing one record per CDR3 protein. This sample has about 50,000 distinct CDR3 sequences, with 7.5% to 10% found just once. The specimen was whole blood. The source is an adult who was a healthcare worker with PCR-confirmed SARS-CoV-2 infection or an uninfected control (not recorded which). CDR3s include the opening cysteine and the closing phenylalanine or tryptophan. D genes are given only for firm matches. Clone size is not always given. Where it is, it says once, few, many or a class for expanded clones.

many	-	TRBJ2-3	TRBV6-1	CASRTGFDTDTQYF	TGTGCCAGCAGAACAGGTTTTGACACAGATACGCAGTATTTT
few	-	TRBJ2-1	TRBV5-4	CASSLKYNEQFF	TGTGCCAGCAGCCTTAAGTACAATGAGCAGTTCTTC
few	-	TRBJ2-2	TRBV6-2/TRBV6-3	CASSYALGDTGELFF	TGTGCCAGCAGTTACGCACTAGGCGACACCGGGGAGCTGTTTTTT
few	TRBD2	TRBJ2-1	TRBV28	CASSLPGVAGLGNEQFF	TGTGCCAGCAGTCTACCCGGGGTAGCGGGCCTGGGCAATGAGCAGTTCTTC
many	-	TRBJ2-3	TRBV27	CASSFFGLTDTQYF	TGTGCCAGCAGTTTCTTTGGGTTGACAGATACGCAGTATTTT
few	-	TRBJ1-1	TRBV6-5	CASSYSPSTGGAFF	TGTGCCAGCAGTTACTCCCCCTCCACCGGTGGAGCTTTCTTT
many	-	TRBJ1-6	TRBV7-8	CASSPSRVYNSPLHF	TGTGCCAGCAGCCCGAGCAGGGTTTATAATTCACCCCTCCACTTT
-	-	TRBJ2-3	TRBV28	CASSLGSQYTQYF	TGTGCCAGCAGCCTGGGATCGCAGTATACGCAGTATTTT
few	-	TRBJ2-1	TRBV3-1	CASSPILGRTSDNEQFF	TGTGCCAGCAGCCCGATCTTGGGGAGGACCTCAGACAATGAGCAGTTCTTC
many	TRBD2	TRBJ2-1	TRBV29-1	CSVRSGRFTYNEQFF	TGCAGCGTCCGTAGCGGGAGATTCACCTACAATGAGCAGTTCTTC
-	TRBD2	TRBJ2-1	TRBV12-3/TRBV12-4	CASRLAGGRVDEQFF	TGTGCCAGCAGATTAGCGGGAGGGCGGGTGGATGAGCAGTTCTTC
-	-	TRBJ2-3	TRBV6-5	CASSYADTQYF	TGTGCCAGCAGTTACGCAGATACGCAGTATTTT
-	-	TRBJ2-5	TRBV13	CASSLTRAAETQYF	TGTGCCAGCAGCTTAACCAGGGCAGCGGAGACCCAGTACTTC
many	-	TRBJ2-3	TRBV28	CASSFRDTQYF	TGTGCCAGCAGTTTTCGAGATACGCAGTATTTT
-	TRBD2	TRBJ2-7	TRBV5-1	CASSLGSSGTYEQYF	TGCGCCAGCAGCTTGGGGTCTAGCGGGACCTACGAGCAGTACTTC
many	-	TRBJ2-7	TRBV6-2/TRBV6-3	CASSYEKFPPYEQYF	TGTGCCAGCAGTTACGAGAAATTCCCCCCCTACGAGCAGTACTTC
few	-	TRBJ1-1	TRBV12-3/TRBV12-4	CASSLKKNTEAFF	TGTGCCAGCAGTTTGAAGAAGAACACTGAAGCTTTCTTT
-	-	TRBJ1-2	TRBV29-1	CSVAVNYGYTF	TGCAGCGTTGCAGTAAACTATGGCTACACCTTC
-	-	TRBJ1-5	TRBV28	CASSLPTFWVGNQPQHF	TGTGCCAGCAGTTTACCCACATTCTGGGTTGGCAATCAGCCCCAGCATTTT
many	-	TRBJ1-1	TRBV12-3/TRBV12-4	CASTPGQGRMNTEAFF	TGTGCCAGCACCCCAGGGCAGGGACGGATGAACACTGAAGCTTTCTTT
few	-	TRBJ1-1	TRBV6-2/TRBV6-3	CASSEDPWGSSF	TGTGCCAGCAGCGAAGACCCTTGGGGTTCTTCCTTT
-	-	TRBJ1-3	TRBV18	CASSPSTEMRGNTIYF	TGTGCCAGCTCACCCTCCACGGAAATGAGGGGAAACACCATATATTTT
-	TRBD1	TRBJ1-1	TRBV6-2/TRBV6-3	CASIRKFFGTGRNTEAFF	TGTGCCAGCATACGAAAATTCTTTGGGACAGGGCGCAACACTGAAGCTTTCTTT
-	-	TRBJ2-3	TRBV11-2	CASSLLADTQYF	TGTGCCAGCAGCTTACTAGCAGATACGCAGTATTTT
-	TRBD2	TRBJ2-3	TRBV27	CASRPLAGGTDTQYF	TGTGCCAGCAGACCACTAGCGGGAGGGACAGATACGCAGTATTTT
many	-	TRBJ2-7	TRBV28	CASNPTRAGSYEQYF	TGTGCCAGCAACCCAACCAGGGCGGGCTCCTACGAGCAGTACTTC
few	TRBD1	TRBJ2-1	TRBV6-1	CASSQVTGAAPKGEQFF	TGTGCCAGCAGTCAGGTCACAGGGGCCGCACCGAAGGGTGAGCAGTTCTTC
many	TRBD2	TRBJ2-7	TRBV6-5	CASSFGGGIEQYF	TGTGCCAGCAGCTTCGGGGGGGGAATCGAGCAGTACTTC
many	TRBD1	TRBJ1-1	TRBV4-3	CASSPGARQGVVSITEAFF	TGCGCCAGCAGCCCCGGGGCTAGACAGGGGGTAGTGAGTATCACTGAAGCTTTCTTT
-	-	TRBJ2-6	TRBV5-4	CASSLEGSGANVLTF	TGTGCCAGCAGCTTAGAGGGATCTGGGGCCAACGTCCTGACTTTC
-	TRBD1	TRBJ1-5	TRBV6-5	CASSPTGHNQPQHF	TGTGCCAGCAGCCCGACAGGGCATAATCAGCCCCAGCATTTT
few	-	TRBJ2-1	TRBV25-1	CASSEGAGVYNEQFF	TGTGCCAGCAGTGAAGGCGCTGGGGTCTACAATGAGCAGTTCTTC
-	-	TRBJ2-1	TRBV2	CASSEARALGNNEQFF	TGCGCCAGCAGTGAAGCAAGGGCTTTGGGGAACAATGAGCAGTTCTTC
many	-	TRBJ2-5	TRBV7-2	CASSLQQRETQYF	TGTGCCAGCAGCCTACAACAGAGAGAGACCCAGTACTTC
many	-	TRBJ1-2	TRBV7-2	CASSLVSGARLIDGYTF	TGTGCCAGCAGCTTAGTTTCGGGGGCCCGGTTAATCGATGGCTACACCTTC
few	TRBD2	TRBJ2-7	TRBV20-1	CSASSLVVSSGPYEQYF	TGCAGTGCTAGTTCGTTAGTAGTGTCTAGCGGACCCTACGAGCAGTACTTC
-	TRBD1	TRBJ2-5	TRBV18	CASSPPTGLEETQYF	TGTGCCAGCTCACCACCGACAGGGCTAGAAGAGACCCAGTACTTC
many	-	TRBJ2-1	TRBV20-1	CSARDAETSYNEQFF	TGCAGTGCTAGGGACGCCGAGACGTCCTACAATGAGCAGTTCTTC
few	TRBD1	TRBJ1-2	TRBV28	CATISTGPNYGYTF	TGTGCCACCATTTCGACAGGGCCCAACTATGGCTACACCTTC
many	TRBD2	TRBJ2-1	TRBV7-7	CASSPGLAGGHNEQFF	TGTGCTAGCAGCCCGGGACTAGCGGGAGGACACAATGAGCAGTTCTTC
-	TRBD2	TRBJ2-7	TRBV7-2	CASSLAAGASYEQYF	TGTGCCAGCAGCTTAGCAGCGGGGGCCTCCTACGAGCAGTACTTC
few	TRBD1	TRBJ1-1	TRBV11-2	CASSLVRAGGRNTEAFF	TGTGCCAGCAGCCTCGTGAGGGCAGGGGGAAGAAACACTGAAGCTTTCTTT
-	-	TRBJ1-4	TRBV20-1	CSASLGEKLFF	TGCAGTGCTTCGCTAGGAGAAAAACTGTTTTTT
many	TRBD1	TRBJ2-7	TRBV4-2	CASSQEVPWDSSYEQYF	TGTGCCAGCAGCCAAGAGGTCCCATGGGACAGCTCCTACGAGCAGTACTTC
many	-	TRBJ2-7	TRBV3-1	CASSYLQGDEQYF	TGTGCCAGCAGCTACCTACAGGGAGACGAGCAGTACTTC
many	-	TRBJ2-1	TRBV5-1	CASSLDRPVIVEQFF	TGCGCCAGCAGCCTAGACCGCCCGGTCATTGTTGAGCAGTTCTTC
many	-	TRBJ1-2	TRBV28	CASSQGRKESHTF	TGTGCCAGCAGCCAGGGCAGAAAAGAATCGCACACCTTC
many	-	TRBJ2-4	TRBV30	CAWQGPLGIQYF	TGTGCCTGGCAGGGACCCCTCGGCATTCAGTACTTC